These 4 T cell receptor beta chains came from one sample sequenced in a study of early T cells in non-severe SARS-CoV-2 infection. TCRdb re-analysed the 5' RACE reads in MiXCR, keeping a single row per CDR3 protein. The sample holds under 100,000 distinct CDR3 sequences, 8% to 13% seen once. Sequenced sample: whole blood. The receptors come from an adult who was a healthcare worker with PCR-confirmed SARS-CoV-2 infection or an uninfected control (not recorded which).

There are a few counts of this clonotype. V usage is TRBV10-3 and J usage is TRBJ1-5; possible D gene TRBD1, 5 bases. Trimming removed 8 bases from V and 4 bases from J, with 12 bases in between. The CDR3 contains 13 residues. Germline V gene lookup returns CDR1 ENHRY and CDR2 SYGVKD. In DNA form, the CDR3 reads TGTGCCATCCGGGACTTCCCTAATCAGCCCCAGCATTTT. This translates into CAIRDFPNQPQHF.

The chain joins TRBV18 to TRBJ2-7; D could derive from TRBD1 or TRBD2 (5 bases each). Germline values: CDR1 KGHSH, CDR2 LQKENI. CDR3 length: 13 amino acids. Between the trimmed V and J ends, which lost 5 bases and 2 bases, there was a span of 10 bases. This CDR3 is CASSVGPTYEQYF. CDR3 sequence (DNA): TGTGCCAGCTCAGTGGGACCGACCTACGAGCAGTACTTC.

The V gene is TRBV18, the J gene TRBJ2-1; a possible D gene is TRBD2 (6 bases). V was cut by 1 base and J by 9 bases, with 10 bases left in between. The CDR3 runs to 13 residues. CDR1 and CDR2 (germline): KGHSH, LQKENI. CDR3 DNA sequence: TGTGCCAGCTCACCACTGGGAGGTGGTGAGCAGTTCTTC. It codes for CASSPLGGGEQFF.

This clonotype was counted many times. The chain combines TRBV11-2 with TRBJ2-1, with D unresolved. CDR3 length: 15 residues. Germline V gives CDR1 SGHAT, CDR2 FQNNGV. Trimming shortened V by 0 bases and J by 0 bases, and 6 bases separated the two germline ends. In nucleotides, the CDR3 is TGTGCCAGCAGCTTAGATGGCAGCTCCTACAATGAGCAGTTCTTC. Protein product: CASSLDGSSYNEQFF.